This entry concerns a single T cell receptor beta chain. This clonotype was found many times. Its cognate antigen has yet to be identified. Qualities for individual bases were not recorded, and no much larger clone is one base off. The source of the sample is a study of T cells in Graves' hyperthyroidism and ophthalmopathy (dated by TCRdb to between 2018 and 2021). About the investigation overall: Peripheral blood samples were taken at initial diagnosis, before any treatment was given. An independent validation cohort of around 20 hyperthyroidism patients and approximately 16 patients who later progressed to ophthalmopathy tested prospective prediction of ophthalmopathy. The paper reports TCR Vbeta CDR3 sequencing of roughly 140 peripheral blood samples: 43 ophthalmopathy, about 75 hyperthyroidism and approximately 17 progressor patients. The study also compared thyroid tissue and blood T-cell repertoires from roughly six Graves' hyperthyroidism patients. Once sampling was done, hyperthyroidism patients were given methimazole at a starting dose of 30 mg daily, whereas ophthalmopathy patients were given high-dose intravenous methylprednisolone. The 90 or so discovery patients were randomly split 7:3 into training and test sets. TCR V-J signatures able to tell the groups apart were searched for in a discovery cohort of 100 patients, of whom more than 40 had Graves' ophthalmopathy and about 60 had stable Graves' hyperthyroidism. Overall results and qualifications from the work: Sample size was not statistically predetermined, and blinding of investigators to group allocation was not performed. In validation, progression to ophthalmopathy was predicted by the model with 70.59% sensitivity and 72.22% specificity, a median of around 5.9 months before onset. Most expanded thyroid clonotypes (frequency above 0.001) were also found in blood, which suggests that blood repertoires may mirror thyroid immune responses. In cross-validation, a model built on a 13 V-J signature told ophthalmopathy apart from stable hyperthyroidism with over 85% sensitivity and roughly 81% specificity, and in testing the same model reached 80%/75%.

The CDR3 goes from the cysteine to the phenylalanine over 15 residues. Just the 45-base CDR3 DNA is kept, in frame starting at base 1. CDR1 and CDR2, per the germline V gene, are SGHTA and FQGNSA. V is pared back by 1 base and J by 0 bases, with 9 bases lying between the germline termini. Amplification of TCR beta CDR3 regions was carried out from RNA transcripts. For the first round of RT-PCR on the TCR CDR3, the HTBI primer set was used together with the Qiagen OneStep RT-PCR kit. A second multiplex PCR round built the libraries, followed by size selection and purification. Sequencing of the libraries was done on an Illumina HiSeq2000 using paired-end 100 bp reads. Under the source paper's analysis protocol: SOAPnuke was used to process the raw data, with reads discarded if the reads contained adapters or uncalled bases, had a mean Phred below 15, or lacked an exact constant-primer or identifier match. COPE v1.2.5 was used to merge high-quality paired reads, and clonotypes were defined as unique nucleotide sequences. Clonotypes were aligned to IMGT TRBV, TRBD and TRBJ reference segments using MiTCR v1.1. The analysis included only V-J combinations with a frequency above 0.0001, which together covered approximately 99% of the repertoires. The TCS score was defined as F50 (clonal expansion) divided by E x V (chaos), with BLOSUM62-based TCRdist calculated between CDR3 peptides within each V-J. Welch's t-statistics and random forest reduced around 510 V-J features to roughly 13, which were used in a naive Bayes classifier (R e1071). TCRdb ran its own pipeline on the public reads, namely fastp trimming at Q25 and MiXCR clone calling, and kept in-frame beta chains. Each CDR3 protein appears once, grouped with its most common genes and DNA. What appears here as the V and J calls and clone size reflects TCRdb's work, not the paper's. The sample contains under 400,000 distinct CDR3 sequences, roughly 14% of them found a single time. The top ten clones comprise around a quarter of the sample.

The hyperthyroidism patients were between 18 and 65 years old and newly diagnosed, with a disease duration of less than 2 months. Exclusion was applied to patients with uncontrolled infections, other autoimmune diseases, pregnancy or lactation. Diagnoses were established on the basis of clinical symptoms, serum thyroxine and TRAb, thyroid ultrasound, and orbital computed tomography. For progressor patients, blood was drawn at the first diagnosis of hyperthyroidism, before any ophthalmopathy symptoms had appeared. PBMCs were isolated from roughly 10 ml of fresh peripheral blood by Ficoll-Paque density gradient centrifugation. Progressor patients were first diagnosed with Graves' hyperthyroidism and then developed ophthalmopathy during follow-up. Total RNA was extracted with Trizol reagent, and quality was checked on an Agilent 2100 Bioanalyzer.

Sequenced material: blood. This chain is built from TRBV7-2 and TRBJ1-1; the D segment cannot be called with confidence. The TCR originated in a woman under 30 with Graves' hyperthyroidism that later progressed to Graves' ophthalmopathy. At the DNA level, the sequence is TGTGCCAGCAGCTTAGTTGTCGGTCTGAACACTGAAGCTTTCTTT. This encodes CASSLVVGLNTEAFF.